The 27 T cell receptor beta chains in this list originate from one sample, sequenced in a study of CXCR3-negative and CXCR3-positive naive CD8 T cells. With UMI labels, 5' RACE was used to prepare the TRB cDNA libraries. For each CDR3 protein, TCRdb gives one entry from its re-call of the 5' RACE reads, without DNA. This sample's table has roughly 89,000 distinct CDR3 sequences. Sequencing was performed on naive CXCR3- CD8+ T cells from blood. Specified subset: CD45RO-CCR7+CD27+CD95- naive CD8+ T cells lacking CXCR3 (TNR3-). Source of these receptors: a human donor in good health. Some clones in this sample may be carry-over from other donors' samples.

V gene TRBV7-6 combines with J gene TRBJ1-6. Germline CDR1 and CDR2: SGHVS and FNYEAQ. The CDR3 extends over 14 amino acids. CDR3 in amino acids: CAISLVGFGGPLHF.

This chain joins TRBV29-1 and TRBJ2-5; TCRdb's D call of TRBD1 is untestable without DNA. The CDR3 sequence is 16 residues long. Germline values: CDR1 SQVTM, CDR2 ANQGSEA. The CDR3 region is CSALSPWAGGQETQYF.

The chain's CDR3 is CASSLALAGTYTEAFF. The chain recombines TRBV7-9 with TRBJ1-1. Per the germline V gene, CDR1 is SEHNR and CDR2 is FQNEAQ (reference sequence). This CDR3 is 16 amino acids long.

The chain employs TRBV20-1 and TRBJ2-5; with no DNA, the TCRdb D assignment of TRBD1 cannot be verified. Germline-derived CDR1 and CDR2 are DFQATT and SNEGSKA (reference sequence). CDR3 length: 17 amino acids. This chain's CDR3 is CSARGLPGGRYQETQYF.

This rearrangement joins TRBV28 to TRBJ2-2; TCRdb's assignment of TRBD2 cannot be checked, as there is no DNA. The CDR3 sequence is 17 residues long. Per the germline V gene, CDR1 is MDHEN and CDR2 is SYDVKM. The chain's CDR3 is CASSSVYLGGDTGELFF.

This chain links TRBV28 with TRBJ2-5; checking the TCRdb D call of TRBD2 is not possible without DNA. The germline gives CDR1 MDHEN, CDR2 SYDVKM. There are 14 residues in the CDR3. CDR3 sequence: CASSPAPLQETQYF. Using reference TRBV28 and TRBJ2-5 for the parts outside the CDR3, the full variable domain is DVKVTQSSRYLVKRTGEKVFLECVQDMDHENMFWYRQDPGLGLRLIYFSYDVKMKEKGDIPEGYSVSREKKERFSLILESASTNQTSMYLCASSPAPLQETQYFGPGTRLLVL.

The gene calls are TRBV7-9 and TRBJ1-1; TCRdb picks TRBD1, but there is no DNA to check that call. The germline CDR1 and CDR2 sequences are SEHNR and FQNEAQ (reference sequence). This CDR3 spans 15 amino acids. This CDR3 is CASSLGGPMNTEAFF.

This chain joins TRBV5-1 and TRBJ2-7; without DNA, the TCRdb call of TRBD2 cannot be checked. Germline V gene data show CDR1 as SGHRS and CDR2 as YFSETQ. The CDR3 consists of 17 residues. The CDR3 loop reads CASSLMASGTSSYEQYF.

This chain links TRBV9 with TRBJ1-2; there is no DNA to check the TCRdb D call of TRBD1. CDR3 length: 16 residues. CDR1 and CDR2 (germline): SGDLS, YYNGEE. The CDR3 is CASSVDGTGGPAGYTF. The variable domain in full, completed from reference TRBV9 and TRBJ1-2, reads DSGVTQTPKHLITATGQRVTLRCSPRSGDLSVYWYQQSLDQGLQFLIQYYNGEERAKGNILERFSAQQFPDLHSELNLSSLELGDSALYFCASSVDGTGGPAGYTFGSGTRLTVV.

The V gene is TRBV6-5, the J gene TRBJ1-5; no DNA is available, so the TRBD1 call from TCRdb remains unchecked. Germline CDR1 is MNHEY and CDR2 is SVGAGI. CDR3 size: 15 residues. The CDR3: CASSYSKTGNQPQHF.

The chain links TRBV28 to TRBJ2-1; there is no DNA to check the TCRdb D call of TRBD2. Germline CDR1 MDHEN, CDR2 SYDVKM. The length of the CDR3 is 16 residues. This CDR3 reads CASLAVASGFYNEQFF.

CDR3 residues: CATSSVGTAYNEQFF. V usage is TRBV15 and J usage is TRBJ2-1; the TCRdb call, TRBD1, lacks DNA for checking. The CDR3 has 15 residues. Germline V gene sequence: CDR1 LNHNV, CDR2 YYDKDF (reference sequence).

The rearrangement uses TRBV29-1 and TRBJ2-1. The germline CDR1 and CDR2 sequences are SQVTM and ANQGSEA. The CDR3 contains 11 residues. The CDR3 protein is CSVPYRREQFF.

The CDR3 region is CASSLSDRGYEQFF. This sequence joins TRBV7-9 and TRBJ2-1; TCRdb reports TRBD1, a call that lacks DNA to check it against. The CDR3 length is 14 residues. Germline V gene sequence: CDR1 SEHNR, CDR2 FQNEAQ (reference sequence).

This chain connects TRBV28 to TRBJ2-3; as DNA is missing, the TRBD1 call by TCRdb cannot be tested. The CDR3 length is 12 residues. Germline CDR1 and CDR2: MDHEN and SYDVKM. CDR3 in amino acids: CASSLSGVTQYF.

The rearrangement links TRBV6-2 or TRBV6-3 to TRBJ2-1; with no DNA, the TCRdb D assignment of TRBD1 cannot be verified. Germline-derived CDR1 and CDR2 are MNHEY and SVGEGT. The CDR3 consists of 17 residues. CDR3 residues: CASSYDPRDRGWDEQFF.

The V gene is TRBV27, the J gene TRBJ2-7; TCRdb's D call of TRBD2 is untestable without DNA. This CDR3 spans 14 amino acids. Germline V CDR1 and CDR2: MNHEY, SMNVEV (reference sequence). CDR3 residues: CASSLGLAGSEQYF.

The chain links TRBV5-1 to TRBJ1-2; TCRdb picks TRBD1, but there is no DNA to check that call. Germline V gene lookup returns CDR1 SGHRS and CDR2 YFSETQ. CDR3 size: 14 residues. The CDR3 is CASSLPGGPSGYTF.

J is TRBJ2-7 and V is TRBV2. The CDR3 has 12 residues. Germline CDR1 reads SNHLY; CDR2 reads FYNNEI. This CDR3 reads CASIGERYEQYF.

The chain couples TRBV11-2 to TRBJ2-5; TCRdb names TRBD1, which stays unverified in the absence of DNA. The CDR3 has 15 residues. Germline loops: CDR1 SGHAT, CDR2 FQNNGV. CDR3 amino acids: CASSEGGRVEETQYF.

The rearrangement uses TRBV6-6 and TRBJ2-5; TCRdb picks TRBD1, but there is no DNA to check that call. This CDR3 spans 12 amino acids. Germline assignment: CDR1 MNHNY and CDR2 SVGAGI (reference sequence). CDR3 residues: CASSQGGEAQYF.

V gene TRBV29-1 combines with J gene TRBJ2-1; TCRdb indicates TRBD1, and absent DNA this call remains unverified. Germline CDR1 and CDR2: SQVTM and ANQGSEA. This CDR3 has 16 residues. This CDR3 reads CSVEGPQSSSYNEQFF.

This chain links TRBV5-1 with TRBJ1-1. CDR1 and CDR2 (germline): SGHRS, YFSETQ. CDR3 length equals 14 residues. The CDR3: CASSPSGWDTEAFF. The full variable domain, rest sourced from reference TRBV5-1 and TRBJ1-1, is KAGVTQTPRYLIKTRGQQVTLSCSPISGHRSVSWYQQTPGQGLQFLFEYFSETQRNKGNFPGRFSGRQFSNSRSEMNVSTLELGDSALYLCASSPSGWDTEAFFGQGTRLTVV.

The chain uses TRBV27 and TRBJ2-7; the TCRdb call, TRBD1, lacks DNA for checking. CDR3 length equals 15 residues. The germline CDR1 and CDR2 sequences are MNHEY and SMNVEV (reference sequence). Here the CDR3 reads CASSPLITGENEQYF.

This rearrangement joins TRBV6-1 to TRBJ2-3; TCRdb's assignment of TRBD2 cannot be checked, as there is no DNA. Per germline, CDR1 MNHNS and CDR2 SASEGT. This CDR3 spans 16 amino acids. The CDR3 sequence: CASTELAGGAPDTQYF.

The J gene is TRBJ2-7, the V gene TRBV4-2. Germline V lookup: CDR1 LGHNA, CDR2 YNFKEQ. The CDR3 contains 15 residues. The CDR3 region is CASSQDFGNPYEQYF.

The chain employs TRBV7-9 and TRBJ2-1; lacking DNA, the TRBD1 call made by TCRdb goes unchecked. The CDR3 spans 13 residues. In germline, CDR1 is SEHNR, CDR2 FQNEAQ (reference sequence). The CDR3 loop reads CASSGTGHDEQFF. Combining the CDR3 with reference TRBV7-9 and TRBJ2-1 gives the whole variable domain DTGVSQNPRHKITKRGQNVTFRCDPISEHNRLYWYRQTLGQGPEFLTYFQNEAQLEKSRLLSDRFSAERPKGSFSTLEIQRTEQGDSAMYLCASSGTGHDEQFFGPGTRLTVL.